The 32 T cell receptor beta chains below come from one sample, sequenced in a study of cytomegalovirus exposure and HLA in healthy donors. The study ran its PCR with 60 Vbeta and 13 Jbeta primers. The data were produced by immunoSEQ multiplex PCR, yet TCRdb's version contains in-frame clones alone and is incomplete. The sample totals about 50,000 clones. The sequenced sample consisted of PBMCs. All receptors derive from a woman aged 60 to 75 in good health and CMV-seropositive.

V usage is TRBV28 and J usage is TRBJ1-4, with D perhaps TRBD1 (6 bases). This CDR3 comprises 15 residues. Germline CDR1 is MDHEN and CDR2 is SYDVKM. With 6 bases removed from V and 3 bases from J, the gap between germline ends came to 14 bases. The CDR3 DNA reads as TGTGCCAGCAGCCTTCCGCAGGGGTCTAATGAAAAACTGTTTTTT. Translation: CASSLPQGSNEKLFF. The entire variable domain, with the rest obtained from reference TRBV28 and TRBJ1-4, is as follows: DVKVTQSSRYLVKRTGEKVFLECVQDMDHENMFWYRQDPGLGLRLIYFSYDVKMKEKGDIPEGYSVSREKKERFSLILESASTNQTSMYLCASSLPQGSNEKLFFGSGTQLSVL.

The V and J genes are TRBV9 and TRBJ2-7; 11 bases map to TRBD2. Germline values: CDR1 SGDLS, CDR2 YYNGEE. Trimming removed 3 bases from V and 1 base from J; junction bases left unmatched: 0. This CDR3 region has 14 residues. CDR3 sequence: CASSGLAGSYEQYF. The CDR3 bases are TGTGCCAGCAGCGGACTAGCGGGGTCCTACGAGCAGTACTTC.

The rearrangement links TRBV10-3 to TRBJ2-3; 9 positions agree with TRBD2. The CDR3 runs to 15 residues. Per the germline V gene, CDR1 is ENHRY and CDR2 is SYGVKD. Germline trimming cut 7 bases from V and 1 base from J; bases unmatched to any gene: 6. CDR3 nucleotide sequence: TGTGCCATCACACAGAGCGGGGGGCGCACAGATACGCAGTATTTT. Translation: CAITQSGGRTDTQYF.

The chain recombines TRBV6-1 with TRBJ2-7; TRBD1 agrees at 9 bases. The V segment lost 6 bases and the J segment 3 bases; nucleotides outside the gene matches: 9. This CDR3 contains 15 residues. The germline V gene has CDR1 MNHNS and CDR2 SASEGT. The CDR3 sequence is CASRAPGQGGYEQYF. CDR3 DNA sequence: TGTGCCAGCAGAGCGCCGGGACAGGGAGGCTACGAGCAGTACTTC.

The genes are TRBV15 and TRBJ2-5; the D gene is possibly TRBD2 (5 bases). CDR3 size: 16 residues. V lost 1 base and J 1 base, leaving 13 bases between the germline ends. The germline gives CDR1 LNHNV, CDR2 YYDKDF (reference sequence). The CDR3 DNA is TGTGCCACCAGCAGAGGAGGGCCCTCGGGCCAAGAGACCCAGTACTTC. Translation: CATSRGGPSGQETQYF.

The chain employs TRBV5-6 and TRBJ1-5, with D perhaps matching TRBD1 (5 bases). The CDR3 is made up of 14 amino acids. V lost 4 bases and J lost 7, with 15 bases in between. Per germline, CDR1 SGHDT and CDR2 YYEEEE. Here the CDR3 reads CASSPGSQGQPQHF. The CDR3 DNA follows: TGTGCCAGCAGCCCCGGGTCCCAGGGACAGCCCCAGCATTTT. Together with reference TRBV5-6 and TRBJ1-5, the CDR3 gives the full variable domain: DAGVTQSPTHLIKTRGQQVTLRCSPKSGHDTVSWYQQALGQGPQFIFQYYEEEERQRGNFPDRFSGHQFPNYSSELNVNALLLGDSALYLCASSPGSQGQPQHFGDGTRLSIL.

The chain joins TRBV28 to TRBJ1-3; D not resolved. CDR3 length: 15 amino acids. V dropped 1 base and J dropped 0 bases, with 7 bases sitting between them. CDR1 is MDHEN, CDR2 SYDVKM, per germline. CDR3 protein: CASSLYFDSGNTIYF. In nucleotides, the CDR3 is TGTGCCAGCAGTTTATACTTTGACTCTGGAAACACCATATATTTT.

CDR3 nucleotide sequence: TGTGCCATCAGAGGGGGACAGTCAGATCAGCCCCAGCATTTT. Protein product: CAIRGGQSDQPQHF. The chain has TRBV10-3 and TRBJ1-5; TRBD1 matches 7 bases. Trimming at V came to 6 bases and at J to 5 bases, leaving 7 bases not matched to a gene. Germline CDR1 reads ENHRY; CDR2 reads SYGVKD. The length of the CDR3 is 14 residues.

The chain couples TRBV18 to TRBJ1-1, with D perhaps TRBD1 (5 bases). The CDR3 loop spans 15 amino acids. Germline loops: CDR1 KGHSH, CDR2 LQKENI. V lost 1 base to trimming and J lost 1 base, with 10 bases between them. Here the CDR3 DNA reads TGTGCCAGCTCACCACTGGCAGGGCCGAACACTGAAGCTTTCTTT. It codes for CASSPLAGPNTEAFF.

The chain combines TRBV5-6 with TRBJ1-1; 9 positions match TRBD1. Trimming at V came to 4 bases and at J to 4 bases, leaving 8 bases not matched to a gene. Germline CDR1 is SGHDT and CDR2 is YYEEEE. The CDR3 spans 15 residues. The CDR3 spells CASSGRTGVGTEAFF. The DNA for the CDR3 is TGTGCCAGCAGCGGCCGGACAGGGGTGGGCACTGAAGCTTTCTTT.

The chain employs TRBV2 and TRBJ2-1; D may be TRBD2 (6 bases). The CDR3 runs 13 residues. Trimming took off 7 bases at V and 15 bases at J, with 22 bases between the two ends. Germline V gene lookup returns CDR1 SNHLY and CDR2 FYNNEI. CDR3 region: CASTTVGGYSPFF. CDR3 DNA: TGTGCCAGCACCACGGTTGGGGGGTACTCCCCGTTCTTC.

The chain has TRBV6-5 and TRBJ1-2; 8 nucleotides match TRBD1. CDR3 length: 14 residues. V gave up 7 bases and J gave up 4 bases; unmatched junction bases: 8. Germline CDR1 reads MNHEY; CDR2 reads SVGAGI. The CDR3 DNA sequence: TGTGCCAGCACCCCTAGACAGGGGATCTATGGCTACACCTTC. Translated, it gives CASTPRQGIYGYTF.

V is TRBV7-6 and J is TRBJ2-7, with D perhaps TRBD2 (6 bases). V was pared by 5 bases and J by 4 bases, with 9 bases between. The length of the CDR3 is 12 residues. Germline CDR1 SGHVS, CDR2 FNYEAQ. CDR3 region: CASSPAGYEQYF. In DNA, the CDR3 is TGTGCCAGCAGCCCAGCGGGTTACGAGCAGTACTTC.

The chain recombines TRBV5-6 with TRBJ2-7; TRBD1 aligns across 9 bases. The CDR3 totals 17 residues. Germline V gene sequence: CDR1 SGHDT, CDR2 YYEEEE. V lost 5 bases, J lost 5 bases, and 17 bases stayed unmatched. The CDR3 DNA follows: TGTGCCAGCAGGTCATTGGGACAGGGAAAGGCGTACCACGAGCAGTACTTC. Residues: CASRSLGQGKAYHEQYF.

CDR3 sequence: CASSPLLSGGGEQYF. For the CDR3, the DNA is TGTGCCAGCAGTCCCCTCTTGTCGGGGGGTGGCGAGCAGTACTTC. This chain links TRBV6-6 with TRBJ2-7, with 7 bases matching TRBD2. The junction had 13 bases not matched to a gene; V was cut back by 5 bases and J by 6 bases. In germline, CDR1 is MNHNY, CDR2 SVGAGI (reference sequence). This CDR3 comprises 15 residues.

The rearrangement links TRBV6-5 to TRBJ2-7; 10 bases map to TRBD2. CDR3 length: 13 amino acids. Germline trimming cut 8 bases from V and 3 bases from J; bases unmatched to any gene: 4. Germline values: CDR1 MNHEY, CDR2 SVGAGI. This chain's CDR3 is CASWASGGYEQYF. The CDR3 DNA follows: TGTGCCAGCTGGGCTAGCGGGGGCTACGAGCAGTACTTC.

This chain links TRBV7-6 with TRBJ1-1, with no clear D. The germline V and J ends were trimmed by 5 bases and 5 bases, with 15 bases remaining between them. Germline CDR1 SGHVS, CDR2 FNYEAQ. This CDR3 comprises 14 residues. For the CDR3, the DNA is TGTGCCAGCAGCCTCACCCCGAGTAAGACTGAAGCTTTCTTT. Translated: CASSLTPSKTEAFF.

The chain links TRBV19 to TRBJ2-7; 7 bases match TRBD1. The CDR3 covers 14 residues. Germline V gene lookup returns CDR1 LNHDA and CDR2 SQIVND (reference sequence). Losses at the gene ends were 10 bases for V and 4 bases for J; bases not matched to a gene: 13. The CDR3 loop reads CATLSQGDAYEQYF. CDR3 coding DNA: TGTGCCACGTTAAGCCAGGGGGATGCGTACGAGCAGTACTTC.

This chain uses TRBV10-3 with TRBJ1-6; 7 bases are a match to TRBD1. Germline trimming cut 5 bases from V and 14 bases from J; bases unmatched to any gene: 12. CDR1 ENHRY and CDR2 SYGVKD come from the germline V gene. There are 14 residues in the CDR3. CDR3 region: CAISTQGELKSLHF. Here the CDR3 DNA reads TGTGCCATCAGTACCCAGGGGGAGCTAAAATCCCTCCACTTT.

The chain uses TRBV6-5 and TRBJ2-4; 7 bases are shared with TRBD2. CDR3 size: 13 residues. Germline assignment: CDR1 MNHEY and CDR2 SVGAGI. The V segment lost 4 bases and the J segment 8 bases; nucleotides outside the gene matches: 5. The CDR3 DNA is TGTGCCAGCAGTTTGGGGGGGGGTGACATTCAGTACTTC. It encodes CASSLGGGDIQYF.

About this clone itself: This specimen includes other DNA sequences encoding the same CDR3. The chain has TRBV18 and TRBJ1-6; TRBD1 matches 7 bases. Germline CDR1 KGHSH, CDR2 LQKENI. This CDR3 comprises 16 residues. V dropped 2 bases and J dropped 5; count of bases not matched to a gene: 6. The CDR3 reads CASSPFQGGNNSPLHF. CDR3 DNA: TGTGCCAGCTCACCATTCCAGGGGGGCAATAATTCACCCCTCCACTTT.

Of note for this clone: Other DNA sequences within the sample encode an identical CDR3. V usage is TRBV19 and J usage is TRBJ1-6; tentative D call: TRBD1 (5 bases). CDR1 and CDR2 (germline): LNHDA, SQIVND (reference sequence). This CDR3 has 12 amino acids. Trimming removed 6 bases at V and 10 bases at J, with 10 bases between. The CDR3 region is CASSQGFSPLHF. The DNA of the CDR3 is TGTGCCAGTAGCCAGGGTTTCTCACCCCTCCACTTT. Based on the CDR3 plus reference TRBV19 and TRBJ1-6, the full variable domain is DGGITQSPKYLFRKEGQNVTLSCEQNLNHDAMYWYRQDPGQGLRLIYYSQIVNDFQKGDIAEGYSVSREKKESFPLTVTSAQKNPTAFYLCASSQGFSPLHFGNGTRLTVT.

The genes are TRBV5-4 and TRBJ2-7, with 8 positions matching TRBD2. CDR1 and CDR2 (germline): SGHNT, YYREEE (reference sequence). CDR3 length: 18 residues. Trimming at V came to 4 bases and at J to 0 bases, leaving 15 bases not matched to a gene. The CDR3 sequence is CASSPAVPGGASSYEQYF. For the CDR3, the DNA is TGTGCCAGCAGCCCAGCGGTGCCGGGGGGGGCTTCCTCCTACGAGCAGTACTTC.

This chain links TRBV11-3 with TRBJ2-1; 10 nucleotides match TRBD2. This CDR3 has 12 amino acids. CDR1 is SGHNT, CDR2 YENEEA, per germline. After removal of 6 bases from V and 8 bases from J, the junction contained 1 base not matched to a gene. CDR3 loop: CASRLAGYEQFF. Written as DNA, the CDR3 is TGTGCCAGCAGACTAGCGGGGTATGAGCAGTTCTTC.

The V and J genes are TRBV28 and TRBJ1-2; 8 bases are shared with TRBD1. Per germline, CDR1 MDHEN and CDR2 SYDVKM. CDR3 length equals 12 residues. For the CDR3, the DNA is TGTGCAGCCGACAGGGGTGTAAGAGGCTACACCTTC. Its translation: CAADRGVRGYTF.

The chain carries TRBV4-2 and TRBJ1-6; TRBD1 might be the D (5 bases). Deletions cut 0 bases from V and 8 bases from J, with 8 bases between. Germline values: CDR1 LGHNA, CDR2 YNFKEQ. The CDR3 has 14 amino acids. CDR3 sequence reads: CASSQEGGDSPLHF. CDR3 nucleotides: TGTGCCAGCAGCCAAGAGGGGGGTGATTCACCCCTCCACTTT.

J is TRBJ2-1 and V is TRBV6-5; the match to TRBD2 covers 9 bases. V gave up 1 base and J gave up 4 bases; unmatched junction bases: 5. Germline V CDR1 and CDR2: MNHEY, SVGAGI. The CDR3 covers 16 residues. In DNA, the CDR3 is TGTGCCAGCAGTTACTTGCGCGGGGGGGTATACAATGAGCAGTTCTTC. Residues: CASSYLRGGVYNEQFF.

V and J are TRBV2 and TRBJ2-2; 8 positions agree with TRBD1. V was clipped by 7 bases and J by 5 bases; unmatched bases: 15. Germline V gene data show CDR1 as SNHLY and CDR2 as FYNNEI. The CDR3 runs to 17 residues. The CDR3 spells CASKGAGGVSLTGELFF. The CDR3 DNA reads TGTGCCAGCAAAGGTGCAGGGGGCGTTAGTCTTACCGGGGAGCTGTTTTTT.

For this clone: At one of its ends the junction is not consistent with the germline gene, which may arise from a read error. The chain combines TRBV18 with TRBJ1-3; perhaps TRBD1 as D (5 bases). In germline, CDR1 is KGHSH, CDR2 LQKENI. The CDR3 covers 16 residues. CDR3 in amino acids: CASAPPGGGSGNTIYF. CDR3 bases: TGTGCCAGCGCACCACCGGGCGGGGGCTCTGGAAACACCATATATTTT.

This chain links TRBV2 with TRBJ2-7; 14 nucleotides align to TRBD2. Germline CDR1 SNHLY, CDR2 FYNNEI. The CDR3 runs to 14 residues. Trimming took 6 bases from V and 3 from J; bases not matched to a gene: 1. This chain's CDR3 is CASSGTSGGYEQYF. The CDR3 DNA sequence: TGTGCCAGCAGCGGGACTAGCGGGGGCTACGAGCAGTACTTC. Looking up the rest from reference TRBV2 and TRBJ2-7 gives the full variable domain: EPEVTQTPSHQVTQMGQEVILRCVPISNHLYFYWYRQILGQKVEFLVSFYNNEISEKSEIFDDQFSVERPDGSNFTLKIRSTKLEDSAMYFCASSGTSGGYEQYFGPGTRLTVT.

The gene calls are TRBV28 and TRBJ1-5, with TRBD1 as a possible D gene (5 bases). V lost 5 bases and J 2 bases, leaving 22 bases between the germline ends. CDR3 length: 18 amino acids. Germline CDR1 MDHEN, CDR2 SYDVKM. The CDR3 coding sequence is TGTGCCAGCAGTGTTATACGGGGGATTGATAGGGGCAATCAGCCCCAGCATTTT. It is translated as CASSVIRGIDRGNQPQHF.

The CDR3 coding sequence is TGTGCCAGCAGCTTACTACAGGGCGTCCACGAGCAGTACTTC. It encodes CASSLLQGVHEQYF. The rearrangement uses TRBV7-9 and TRBJ2-7; maybe TRBD1 (6 bases). Germline CDR1 SEHNR, CDR2 FQNEAQ (reference sequence). V was pared by 2 bases and J by 5 bases, with 13 bases between. The CDR3 is 14 residues long.